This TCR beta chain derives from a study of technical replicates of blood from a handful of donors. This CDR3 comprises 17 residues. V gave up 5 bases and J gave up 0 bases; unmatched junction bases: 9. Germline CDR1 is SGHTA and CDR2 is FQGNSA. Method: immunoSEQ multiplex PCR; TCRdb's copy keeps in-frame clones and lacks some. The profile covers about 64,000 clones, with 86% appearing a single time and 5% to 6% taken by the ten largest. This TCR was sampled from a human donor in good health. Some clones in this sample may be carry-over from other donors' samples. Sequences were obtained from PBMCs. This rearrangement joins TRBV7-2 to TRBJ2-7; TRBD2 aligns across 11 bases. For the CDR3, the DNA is TGTGCCAGCAGCCCAGGACTAGCGGGCGGCCCCTCCTACGAGCAGTACTTC. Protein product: CASSPGLAGGPSYEQYF.